This TCR beta chain originates from a study of chemoradiotherapy in HPV16-positive cancers. The wider study: Candidate HPV-specific clones and shared TCR motifs came from two HPV16-positive patients.

J lost 3 bases, V lost 5 bases, and 6 bases had no gene match. The germline V gene has CDR1 MNHNY and CDR2 SVGAGI (reference sequence). The CDR3 runs 14 residues. Findings and caveats of the study: Non-HPV-specific T cells did not expand in tumors during treatment, whereas candidate HPV-specific clones and E7-related motifs did.

Produced via immunoSEQ multiplex PCR; TCRdb's table is partial and in-frame only. The sample holds 25,000 to 30,000 clones, 93% seen once. This clone was observed a few times. Its antigen remains unidentified. Sequenced here: blood, sampled from a patient who underwent chemoradiotherapy. The receptor was derived from a human donor with HPV-associated anogenital cancer. The chain couples TRBV6-6 to TRBJ2-7; 8 nucleotides agree with TRBD2. The CDR3 reads CASSVSGGSYEQYF. The CDR3 bases are TGTGCCAGCAGTGTCAGCGGGGGCAGCTACGAGCAGTACTTC.